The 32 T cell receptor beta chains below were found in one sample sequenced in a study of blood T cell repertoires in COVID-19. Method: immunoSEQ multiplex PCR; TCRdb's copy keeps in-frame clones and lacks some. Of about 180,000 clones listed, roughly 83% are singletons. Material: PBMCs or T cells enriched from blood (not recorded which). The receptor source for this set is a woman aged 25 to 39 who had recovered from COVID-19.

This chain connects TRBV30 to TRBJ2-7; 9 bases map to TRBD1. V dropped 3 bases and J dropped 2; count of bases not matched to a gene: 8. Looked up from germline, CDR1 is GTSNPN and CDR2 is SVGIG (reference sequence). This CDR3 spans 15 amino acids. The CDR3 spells CAWSRLRDRAYEQYF. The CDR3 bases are TGTGCCTGGAGCCGCTTGCGGGACAGGGCCTACGAGCAGTACTTC. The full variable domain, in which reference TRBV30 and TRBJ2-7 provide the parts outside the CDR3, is SQTIHQWPATLVQPVGSPLSLECTVEGTSNPNLYWYRQAAGRGLQLLFYSVGIGQISSEVPQNLSASRPQDRQFILSSKKLLLSDSGFYLCAWSRLRDRAYEQYFGPGTRLTVT.

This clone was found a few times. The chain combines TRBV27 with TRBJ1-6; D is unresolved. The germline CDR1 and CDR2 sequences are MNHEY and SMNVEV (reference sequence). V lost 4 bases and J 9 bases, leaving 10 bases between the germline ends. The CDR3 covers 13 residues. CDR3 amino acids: CASSYPTGSPLHF. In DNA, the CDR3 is TGTGCCAGCAGTTACCCGACGGGTTCACCCCTCCACTTT.

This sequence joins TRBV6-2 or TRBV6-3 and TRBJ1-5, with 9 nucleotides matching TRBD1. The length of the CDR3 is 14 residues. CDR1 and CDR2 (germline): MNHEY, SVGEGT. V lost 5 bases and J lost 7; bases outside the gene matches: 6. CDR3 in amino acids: CASSEGQGHQPQHF. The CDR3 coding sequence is TGTGCCAGCAGTGAGGGACAGGGCCACCAGCCCCAGCATTTT.

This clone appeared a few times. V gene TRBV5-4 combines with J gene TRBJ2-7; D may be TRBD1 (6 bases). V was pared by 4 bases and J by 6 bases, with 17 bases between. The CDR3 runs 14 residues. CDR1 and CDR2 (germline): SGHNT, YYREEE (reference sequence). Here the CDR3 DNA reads TGTGCCAGCAGCGTAGACAGGTTTCTTCGCGAGCAGTACTTC. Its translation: CASSVDRFLREQYF.

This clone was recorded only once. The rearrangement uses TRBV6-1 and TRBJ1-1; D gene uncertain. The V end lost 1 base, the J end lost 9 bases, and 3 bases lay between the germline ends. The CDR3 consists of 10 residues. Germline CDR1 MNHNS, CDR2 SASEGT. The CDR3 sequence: CASSEGKAFF. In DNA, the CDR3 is TGTGCCAGCAGTGAAGGTAAAGCTTTCTTT.

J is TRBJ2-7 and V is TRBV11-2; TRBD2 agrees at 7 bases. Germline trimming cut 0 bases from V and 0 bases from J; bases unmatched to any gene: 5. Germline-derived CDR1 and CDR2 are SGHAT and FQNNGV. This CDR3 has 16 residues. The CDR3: CASSLDGGRASYEQYF. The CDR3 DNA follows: TGTGCCAGCAGCTTAGATGGTGGGAGGGCCTCCTACGAGCAGTACTTC.

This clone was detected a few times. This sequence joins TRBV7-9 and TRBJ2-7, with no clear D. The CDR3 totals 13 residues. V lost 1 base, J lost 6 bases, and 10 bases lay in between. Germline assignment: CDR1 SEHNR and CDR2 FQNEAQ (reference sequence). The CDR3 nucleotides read TGTGCCAGCAGCTTAGGGAGACCGGGCGAGCAGTACTTC. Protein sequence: CASSLGRPGEQYF.

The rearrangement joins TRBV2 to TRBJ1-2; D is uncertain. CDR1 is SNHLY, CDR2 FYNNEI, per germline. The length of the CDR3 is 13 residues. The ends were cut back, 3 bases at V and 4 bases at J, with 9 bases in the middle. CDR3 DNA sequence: TGTGCCAGCAGTGACCCTATGCTCTATGGCTACACCTTC. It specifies CASSDPMLYGYTF.

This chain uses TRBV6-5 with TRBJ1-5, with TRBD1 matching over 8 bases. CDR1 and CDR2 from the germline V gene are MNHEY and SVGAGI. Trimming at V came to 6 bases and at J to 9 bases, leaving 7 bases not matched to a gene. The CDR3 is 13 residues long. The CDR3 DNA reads TGTGCCAGCAGCCCGGACAGGGATGGGCCCCAGCATTTT. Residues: CASSPDRDGPQHF.

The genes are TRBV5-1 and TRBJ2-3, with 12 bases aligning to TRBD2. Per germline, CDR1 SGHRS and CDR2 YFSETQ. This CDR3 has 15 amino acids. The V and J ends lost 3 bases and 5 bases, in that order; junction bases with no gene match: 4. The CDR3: CASSSTSGRRDTQYF. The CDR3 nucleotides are TGCGCCAGCAGCTCTACTAGCGGGAGGCGAGATACGCAGTATTTT.

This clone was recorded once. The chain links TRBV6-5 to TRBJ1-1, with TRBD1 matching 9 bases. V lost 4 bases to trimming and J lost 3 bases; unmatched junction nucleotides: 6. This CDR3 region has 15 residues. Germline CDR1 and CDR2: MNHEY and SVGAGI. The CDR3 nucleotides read TGTGCCAGCAGTTCGGACAGGGGTGGGGACACTGAAGCTTTCTTT. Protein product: CASSSDRGGDTEAFF.

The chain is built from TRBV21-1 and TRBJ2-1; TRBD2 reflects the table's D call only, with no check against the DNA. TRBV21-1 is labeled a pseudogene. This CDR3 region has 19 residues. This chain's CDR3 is CASRGLGTSGDPSYNEQFF. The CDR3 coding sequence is TGTGCCAGCAGGGGCCTCGGGACTAGCGGGGACCCCTCCTACAATGAGCAGTTCTTC.

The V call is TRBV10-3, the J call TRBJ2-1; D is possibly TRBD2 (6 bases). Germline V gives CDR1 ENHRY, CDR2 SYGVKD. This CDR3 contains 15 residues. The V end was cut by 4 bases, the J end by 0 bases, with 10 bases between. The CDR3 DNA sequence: TGTGCCATCAGTGGGGAGGACACCTCCTACAATGAGCAGTTCTTC. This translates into CAISGEDTSYNEQFF.

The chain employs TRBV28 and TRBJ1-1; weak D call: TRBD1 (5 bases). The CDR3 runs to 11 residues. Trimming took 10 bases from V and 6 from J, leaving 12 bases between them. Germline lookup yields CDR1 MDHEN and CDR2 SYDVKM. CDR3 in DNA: TGTGCCACAGGGCGCGGGGCTGAAGCTTTCTTT. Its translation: CATGRGAEAFF.

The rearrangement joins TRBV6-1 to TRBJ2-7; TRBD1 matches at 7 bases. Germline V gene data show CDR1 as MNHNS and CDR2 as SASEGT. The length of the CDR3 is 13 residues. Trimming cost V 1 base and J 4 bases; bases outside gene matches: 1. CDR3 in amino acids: CASSEGDSYEQYF. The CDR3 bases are TGTGCCAGCAGTGAAGGGGACAGTTACGAGCAGTACTTC.

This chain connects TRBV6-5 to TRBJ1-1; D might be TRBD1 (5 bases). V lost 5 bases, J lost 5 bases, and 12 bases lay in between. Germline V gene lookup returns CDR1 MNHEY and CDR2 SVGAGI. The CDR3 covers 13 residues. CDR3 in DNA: TGTGCCAGCAGTCGCTCGACAGCTACTGAAGCTTTCTTT. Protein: CASSRSTATEAFF.

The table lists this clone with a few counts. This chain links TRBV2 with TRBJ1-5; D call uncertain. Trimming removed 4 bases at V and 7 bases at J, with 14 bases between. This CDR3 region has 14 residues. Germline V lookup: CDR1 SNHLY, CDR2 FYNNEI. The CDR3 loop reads CASSVAFLAQPQHF. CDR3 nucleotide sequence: TGTGCCAGCAGTGTGGCCTTTCTAGCCCAGCCCCAGCATTTT.

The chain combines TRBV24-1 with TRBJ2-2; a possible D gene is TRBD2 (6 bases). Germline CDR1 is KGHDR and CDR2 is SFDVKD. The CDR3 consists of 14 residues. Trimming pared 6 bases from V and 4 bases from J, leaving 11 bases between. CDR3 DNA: TGTGCCACCAGTCCCGGGAGTGGCACCGGGGAGCTGTTTTTT. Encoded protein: CATSPGSGTGELFF.

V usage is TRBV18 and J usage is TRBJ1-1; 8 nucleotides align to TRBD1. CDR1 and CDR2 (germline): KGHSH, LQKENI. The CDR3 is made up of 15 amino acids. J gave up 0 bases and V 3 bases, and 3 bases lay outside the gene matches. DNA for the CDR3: TGTGCCAGCTCACCTGGACAGGGTATGAACACTGAAGCTTTCTTT. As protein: CASSPGQGMNTEAFF.

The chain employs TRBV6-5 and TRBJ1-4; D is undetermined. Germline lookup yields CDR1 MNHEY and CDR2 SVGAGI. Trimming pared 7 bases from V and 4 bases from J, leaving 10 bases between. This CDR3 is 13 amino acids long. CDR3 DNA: TGTGCCAGCAAGGTGGGGAGTAATGAAAAACTGTTTTTT. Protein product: CASKVGSNEKLFF.

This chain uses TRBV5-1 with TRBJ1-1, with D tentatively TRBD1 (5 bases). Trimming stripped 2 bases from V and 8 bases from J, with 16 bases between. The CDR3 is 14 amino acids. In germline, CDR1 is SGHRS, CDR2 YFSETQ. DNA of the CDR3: TGCGCCAGCAGCTTATTATCAGGGCCCCCCGAAGCTTTCTTT. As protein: CASSLLSGPPEAFF.

CDR3 amino acids: CASSPPGQGRGNTIYF. The DNA for the CDR3 is TGTGCCAGCAGTCCACCAGGACAGGGGAGGGGAAACACCATATATTTT. V is TRBV28 and J is TRBJ1-3; 9 bases fit TRBD1. Germline V lookup: CDR1 MDHEN, CDR2 SYDVKM. The V segment lost 5 bases and the J segment 4 bases; nucleotides outside the gene matches: 9. The CDR3 contains 16 residues.

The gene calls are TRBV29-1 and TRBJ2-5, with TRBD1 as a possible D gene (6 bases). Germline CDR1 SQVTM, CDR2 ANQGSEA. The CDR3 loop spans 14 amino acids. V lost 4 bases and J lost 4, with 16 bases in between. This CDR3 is CSVAETGNGETQYF. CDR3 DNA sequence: TGCAGCGTTGCAGAAACAGGGAATGGAGAGACCCAGTACTTC. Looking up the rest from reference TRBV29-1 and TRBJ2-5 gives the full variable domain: SAVISQKPSRDICQRGTSLTIQCQVDSQVTMMFWYRQQPGQSLTLIATANQGSEATYESGFVIDKFPISRPNLTFSTLTVSNMSPEDSSIYLCSVAETGNGETQYFGPGTRLLVL.

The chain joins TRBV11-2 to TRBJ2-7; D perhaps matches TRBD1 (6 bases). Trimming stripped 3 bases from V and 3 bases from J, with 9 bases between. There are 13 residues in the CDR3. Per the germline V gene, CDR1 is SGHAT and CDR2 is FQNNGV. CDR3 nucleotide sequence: TGTGCCAGCAGCTTTGGGACAAACTACGAGCAGTACTTC. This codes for CASSFGTNYEQYF.

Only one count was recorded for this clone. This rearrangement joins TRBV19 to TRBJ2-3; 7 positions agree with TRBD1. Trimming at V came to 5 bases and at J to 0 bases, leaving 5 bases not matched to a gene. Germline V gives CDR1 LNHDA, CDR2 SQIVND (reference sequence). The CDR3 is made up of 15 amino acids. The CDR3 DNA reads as TGTGCCAGTAGTCGGACAGGCCCCAGCACAGATACGCAGTATTTT. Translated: CASSRTGPSTDTQYF.

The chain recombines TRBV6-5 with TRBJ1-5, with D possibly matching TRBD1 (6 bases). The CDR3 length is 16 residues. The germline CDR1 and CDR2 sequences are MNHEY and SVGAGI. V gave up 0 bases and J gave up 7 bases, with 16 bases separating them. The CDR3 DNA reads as TGTGCCAGCAGTTACTCCGGGGGGCTGGATAGACAGCCCCAGCATTTT. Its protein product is CASSYSGGLDRQPQHF.

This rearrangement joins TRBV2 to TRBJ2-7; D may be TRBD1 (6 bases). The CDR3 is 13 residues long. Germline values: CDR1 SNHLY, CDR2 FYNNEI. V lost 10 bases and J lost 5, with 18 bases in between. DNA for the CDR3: TGTGCCACTTCACAAGAGGGGGTGCACGAGCAGTACTTC. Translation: CATSQEGVHEQYF.

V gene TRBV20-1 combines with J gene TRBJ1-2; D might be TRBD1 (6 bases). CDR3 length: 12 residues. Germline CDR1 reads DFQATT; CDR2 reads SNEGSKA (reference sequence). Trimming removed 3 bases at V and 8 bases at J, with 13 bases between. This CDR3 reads CSASLQGSGYTF. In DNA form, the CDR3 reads TGCAGTGCTAGTCTCCAGGGGAGCGGCTACACCTTC.

CDR3 protein: CASSSLPPDTQYF. CDR3 in DNA: TGTGCCAGCAGTTCCCTACCCCCAGATACGCAGTATTTT. The V gene is TRBV27, the J gene TRBJ2-3; D is unclear. The V gene's germline CDR1 is MNHEY and CDR2 SMNVEV (reference sequence). This CDR3 comprises 13 residues. V was shortened by 4 bases and J by 4 bases, with 9 bases between the two germline ends.

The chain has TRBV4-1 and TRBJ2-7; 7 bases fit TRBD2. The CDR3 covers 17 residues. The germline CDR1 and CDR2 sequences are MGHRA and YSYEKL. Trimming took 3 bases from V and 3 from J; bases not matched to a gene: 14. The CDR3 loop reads CASSHASSGRYLYEQYF. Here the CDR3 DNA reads TGCGCCAGCAGCCATGCTTCTAGCGGTCGATACCTCTACGAGCAGTACTTC.

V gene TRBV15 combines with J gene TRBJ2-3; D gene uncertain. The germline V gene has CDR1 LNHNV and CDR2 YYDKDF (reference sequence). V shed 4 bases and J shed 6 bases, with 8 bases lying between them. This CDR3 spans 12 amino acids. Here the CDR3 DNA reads TGTGCCACCAGCACACAGATTGATACGCAGTATTTT. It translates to CATSTQIDTQYF.

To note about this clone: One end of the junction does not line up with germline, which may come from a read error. CDR3 nucleotides: TGCGCCAGCAGTGAGTCAAGGGGGATCTCCCAATTC. This gives the protein CASSESRGISQF. The chain joins TRBV10-2 to TRBJ1-2, with D tentatively TRBD1 (6 bases). Germline V CDR1 and CDR2: WSHSY, SAAADI. The CDR3 loop spans 12 amino acids.